This T cell receptor beta chain comes out of a study of T-cell memory formation after mild COVID-19. This CDR3 is built from 17 residues. After removal of 3 bases from V and 2 bases from J, the junction contained 7 bases not matched to a gene. Germline V lookup: CDR1 LGHNA, CDR2 YNFKEQ. TCRdb processed the 5' RACE reads anew with MiXCR; each CDR3 protein has one entry. This sample has about 560,000 distinct CDR3 sequences, with about 20% found just once. The sequenced sample consisted of PBMCs or a T cell subset sorted from them (not recorded which). V usage is TRBV4-2 and J usage is TRBJ2-1, with TRBD2 identical over 10 bases. The clonotype was recovered from an adult woman who had mild COVID-19 (a few samples of this study predate the infection). Cell type and time point are not known. The CDR3 nucleotides are TGTGCCAGCAGCCACGCCCTAGCGGGAGCTCCCTACAATGAGCAGTTCTTC. Amino acids: CASSHALAGAPYNEQFF.